This T cell receptor beta chain was sequenced in a study of shared clonotypes between healthy human individuals. Only one count was recorded for this clone. The assay was immunoSEQ multiplex PCR, and TCRdb's table has in-frame clones only and misses some. The table records some 980,000 clones, less than 85% of them present only once. The CDR3 consists of 15 residues. Looked up from germline, CDR1 is SGHRS and CDR2 is YFSETQ. J lost 5 bases, V lost 4 bases, and 11 bases had no gene match. The source is a man aged 18 to 29 in good health. Sequenced sample: memory CD4+ T cells sorted from blood. Subset meaning: CD45RA-negative fraction. The rearrangement uses TRBV5-1 and TRBJ1-2, with TRBD1 matching over 7 bases. The CDR3 sequence: CASSEGDSGSYGYTF. The CDR3 coding sequence is TGCGCCAGCAGCGAGGGGGACAGCGGGTCTTATGGCTACACCTTC.